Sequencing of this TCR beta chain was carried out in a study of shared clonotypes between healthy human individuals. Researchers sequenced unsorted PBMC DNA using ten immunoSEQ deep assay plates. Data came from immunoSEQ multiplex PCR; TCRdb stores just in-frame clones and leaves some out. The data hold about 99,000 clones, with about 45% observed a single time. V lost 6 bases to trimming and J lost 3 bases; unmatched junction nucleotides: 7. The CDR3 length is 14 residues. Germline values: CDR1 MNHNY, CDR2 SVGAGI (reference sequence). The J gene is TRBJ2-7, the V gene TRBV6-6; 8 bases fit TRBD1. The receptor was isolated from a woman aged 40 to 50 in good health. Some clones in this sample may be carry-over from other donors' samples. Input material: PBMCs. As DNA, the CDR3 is TGTGCCAGCAGATCGGACAGGGCATACTACGAGCAGTACTTC. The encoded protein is CASRSDRAYYEQYF.